The 22 T cell receptor beta chains given below trace back to one sample, sequenced in a study of T cell responses to AZD1222 COVID-19 vaccine. Clones were read by immunoSEQ multiplex PCR, and TCRdb kept only the in-frame ones, dropping some. The sample has 140,000 to 150,000 clones; 86% are singletons. Sequenced material: peripheral blood, taken 28 days after the second AZD1222 dose. These receptors all stem from an adult who received the AZD1222 COVID-19 vaccine.

The V and J genes are TRBV12-3 or TRBV12-4 and TRBJ1-1; a weak D match, TRBD1 (5 bases). The CDR3 is made up of 13 amino acids. V was trimmed by 5 bases and J by 2 bases, leaving 9 bases between them. CDR3 DNA sequence: TGTGCCAGCAGTAGACAGACAAACACTGAAGCTTTCTTT. Its protein product is CASSRQTNTEAFF.

CDR3 residues: CASSQFGNTEAFF. The CDR3 bases are TGTGCCAGCAGCCAATTTGGGAACACTGAAGCTTTCTTT. The chain couples TRBV3-1 (or the pseudogene TRBV3-2) to TRBJ1-1; D call uncertain. This CDR3 is built from 13 residues. Trimming removed 2 bases from V and 1 base from J, with 5 bases in between. Germline V gene data show CDR1 as LGHDT and CDR2 as YNNKEL (reference sequence).

The chain couples TRBV3-1 (or the pseudogene TRBV3-2) to TRBJ2-1; weak D call: TRBD2 (6 bases). CDR3 size: 15 residues. V was trimmed by 1 base and J by 4 bases, leaving 11 bases between them. Germline V gene data show CDR1 as LGHDT and CDR2 as YNNKEL (reference sequence). The CDR3 protein is CASSQGTGEYNEQFF. The CDR3 DNA reads TGTGCCAGCAGCCAAGGAACGGGGGAGTACAATGAGCAGTTCTTC.

This chain joins TRBV5-1 and TRBJ2-7, with 14 bases lining up with TRBD2. Germline V gene sequence: CDR1 SGHRS, CDR2 YFSETQ. CDR3 length: 15 residues. Trimming at V came to 4 bases and at J to 6 bases, leaving 6 bases not matched to a gene. CDR3 loop: CASSGTSGSVGEQYF. Here the CDR3 DNA reads TGCGCCAGCAGCGGGACTAGCGGGAGTGTGGGCGAGCAGTACTTC.

The chain joins TRBV30 to TRBJ2-1, with TRBD2 identical over 12 bases. The V and J ends lost 4 bases and 5 bases, in that order; junction bases with no gene match: 9. The germline CDR1 and CDR2 sequences are GTSNPN and SVGIG (reference sequence). CDR3 length equals 16 residues. The CDR3 coding sequence is TGTGCCTGGATGGAGCTAGCGGGAGGGCCGGACAATGAGCAGTTCTTC. The encoded protein is CAWMELAGGPDNEQFF.

The chain couples TRBV29-1 to TRBJ1-1; a possible D gene is TRBD1 (5 bases). The germline V gene has CDR1 SQVTM and CDR2 ANQGSEA. V was shortened by 7 bases and J by 4 bases, with 10 bases between the two germline ends. This CDR3 region has 11 residues. CDR3 sequence: CSAWDLTEAFF. In DNA form, the CDR3 reads TGCAGCGCCTGGGACCTCACTGAAGCTTTCTTT.

The chain carries TRBV28 and TRBJ2-5; D uncertain. The germline V gene has CDR1 MDHEN and CDR2 SYDVKM. V was clipped by 2 bases and J by 9 bases, with 10 bases between them. This CDR3 has 12 amino acids. The CDR3, as DNA: TGTGCCAGCAGTTTAAATTCCCGGTCCCAGTACTTC. It is translated as CASSLNSRSQYF.

The V and J genes are TRBV12-3 or TRBV12-4 and TRBJ1-1; D may be TRBD1 (6 bases). CDR3 length: 13 amino acids. V was shortened by 8 bases and J by 5 bases, with 15 bases between the two germline ends. The CDR3 region is CASGDRLRTEAFF. DNA for the CDR3: TGTGCCAGCGGTGACAGGTTGAGGACTGAAGCTTTCTTT.

The chain combines TRBV10-3 with TRBJ1-6; D unresolved. The V end lost 10 bases, the J end lost 0 bases, and 19 bases lay between the germline ends. CDR1 is ENHRY, CDR2 SYGVKD, per germline. This CDR3 spans 17 amino acids. The CDR3 bases are TGTGCCACGGCCCTAGAGGTCGGGAGCTCCTATAATTCACCCCTCCACTTT. Translation: CATALEVGSSYNSPLHF.

This chain links TRBV6-5 with TRBJ2-3, with 12 bases lining up with TRBD2. Germline values: CDR1 MNHEY, CDR2 SVGAGI. CDR3 length: 14 amino acids. V gave up 6 bases and J gave up 8 bases; unmatched junction bases: 6. Here the CDR3 reads CASRRTSGEGTQYF. The CDR3, as DNA: TGTGCCAGCAGAAGGACTAGCGGGGAGGGTACGCAGTATTTT.

The chain is built from TRBV5-4 and TRBJ2-1; D gene unclear. This CDR3 has 14 residues. Germline CDR1 is SGHNT and CDR2 is YYREEE (reference sequence). Trimming removed 4 bases at V and 9 bases at J, with 17 bases between. CDR3 residues: CASSIQNPLGEQFF. CDR3 bases: TGTGCCAGCAGCATACAGAACCCCTTAGGTGAGCAGTTCTTC.

Details on this clone: Other nucleotide sequences in the sample specify the same CDR3. The chain recombines TRBV9 with TRBJ2-2, with D tentatively TRBD1 or TRBD2 (5 bases each). This CDR3 has 15 amino acids. Trimming took 4 bases from V and 0 from J, leaving 10 bases between them. Germline lookup yields CDR1 SGDLS and CDR2 YYNGEE. The CDR3: CASSPGAANTGELFF. DNA for the CDR3: TGTGCCAGCAGCCCCGGGGCCGCGAACACCGGGGAGCTGTTTTTT.

This chain uses TRBV2 with TRBJ1-1; D perhaps matches TRBD1 (5 bases). The CDR3 loop spans 13 amino acids. The germline gives CDR1 SNHLY, CDR2 FYNNEI. The germline V and J ends were trimmed by 6 bases and 11 bases, with 19 bases remaining between them. Written as DNA, the CDR3 is TGTGCCAGCAGAACGGATTACGGTGGGGGGGCTTTCTTT. This translates into CASRTDYGGGAFF.

The rearrangement links TRBV18 to TRBJ2-2, with D unresolved. Germline lookup yields CDR1 KGHSH and CDR2 LQKENI. With 1 base removed from V and 3 bases from J, the gap between germline ends came to 3 bases. The CDR3 is made up of 13 amino acids. The DNA for the CDR3 is TGTGCCAGCTCACCACGGGACACCGGGGAGCTGTTTTTT. Its translation: CASSPRDTGELFF.

The CDR3 coding sequence is TGTGCCAGCAGTTACCCCTCCGGTAGCGGGAACAGGAACACAGATACGCAGTATTTT. It yields the protein CASSYPSGSGNRNTDTQYF. This rearrangement joins TRBV6-2 or TRBV6-3 to TRBJ2-3, with 8 nucleotides matching TRBD2. Per the germline V gene, CDR1 is MNHEY and CDR2 is SVGEGT. The CDR3 totals 19 residues. The J segment lost 2 bases and the V segment lost 2 bases, leaving 15 bases of the junction unmatched.

The chain is built from TRBV6-5 and TRBJ2-7, with TRBD2 matching over 7 bases. The CDR3 is made up of 14 amino acids. J lost 2 bases, V lost 10 bases, and 11 bases had no gene match. CDR1 is MNHEY, CDR2 SVGAGI, per germline. Here the CDR3 DNA reads TGTGCCACCCGGAAGTCCGGGACTACCTACGAGCAGTACTTC. Translation gives CATRKSGTTYEQYF.

The J gene is TRBJ1-6, the V gene TRBV28; possible D gene TRBD1, 6 bases. The CDR3 is 15 residues long. V lost 3 bases, J lost 6 bases, and 12 bases lay in between. The germline CDR1 and CDR2 sequences are MDHEN and SYDVKM. Here the CDR3 reads CASSFPAGANSPLHF. For the CDR3, the DNA is TGTGCCAGCAGTTTCCCGGCAGGGGCTAATTCACCCCTCCACTTT.

The V gene is TRBV7-9, the J gene TRBJ2-3; TRBD2 aligns across 13 bases. V shed 1 base, J shed 6 bases, and the junction held 1 base outside the gene matches. The germline gives CDR1 SEHNR, CDR2 FQNEAQ (reference sequence). The CDR3 covers 15 residues. CDR3 in amino acids: CASSLVLAGGDTQYF. CDR3 in DNA: TGTGCCAGCAGCTTAGTACTAGCGGGGGGGGATACGCAGTATTTT. Supplemented by reference TRBV7-9 and TRBJ2-3, the full variable domain reads DTGVSQNPRHKITKRGQNVTFRCDPISEHNRLYWYRQTLGQGPEFLTYFQNEAQLEKSRLLSDRFSAERPKGSFSTLEIQRTEQGDSAMYLCASSLVLAGGDTQYFGPGTRLTVL.

The gene calls are TRBV9 and TRBJ2-5; D is unresolved. Deletions cut 4 bases from V and 2 bases from J, with 18 bases between. Germline V gives CDR1 SGDLS, CDR2 YYNGEE. The CDR3 is 16 residues long. The CDR3 nucleotides are TGTGCCAGCAGCACTCGGAGTAGCTGGGCGCAAGAGACCCAGTACTTC. It is translated as CASSTRSSWAQETQYF.

The chain couples TRBV5-6 to TRBJ1-2; D is undetermined. Looked up from germline, CDR1 is SGHDT and CDR2 is YYEEEE. The CDR3 spans 14 residues. The V end was cut by 1 base, the J end by 1 base, with 8 bases between. The DNA of the CDR3 is TGTGCCAGCAGCTTGAGCCAGAGTAACTATGGCTACACCTTC. It encodes CASSLSQSNYGYTF.

The rearrangement uses TRBV18 and TRBJ1-4; 7 bases are a match to TRBD1. This CDR3 has 14 residues. Germline V gene data show CDR1 as KGHSH and CDR2 as LQKENI. Trimming removed 6 bases from V and 7 bases from J; junction bases left unmatched: 8. DNA of the CDR3: TGTGCCAGCTCCCCAGGGGGGGAGAGTGAAAAACTGTTTTTT. Residues: CASSPGGESEKLFF.

This chain connects TRBV6-1 to TRBJ1-5, with a weak D call TRBD1 (5 bases). Trimming cost V 2 bases and J 5 bases, with 13 bases left between them. The V gene's germline CDR1 is MNHNS and CDR2 SASEGT. This CDR3 spans 15 amino acids. CDR3 sequence: CASSESSSGYQPQHF. CDR3 sequence (DNA): TGTGCCAGCAGTGAATCCAGCTCAGGGTATCAGCCCCAGCATTTT.